Included here is one T cell receptor (beta chain) sequence, with context. This specimen comes from a study of OX40 agonist ivuxolimab in advanced cancers. CDR3 length: 13 residues. Germline V lookup: CDR1 MNHEY, CDR2 SVGAGI. Trimming cost V 5 bases and J 3 bases, with 11 bases left between them. TCRdb keeps only in-frame clones here, not all; method: immunoSEQ multiplex PCR. Altogether tens of thousands of clones are present, around 93% being singletons, with the ten largest covering around 28%. Sampled blood was obtained at baseline, cycle 4 day 1, and cycle 7 day 1. Here the sequenced sample was CD4+ or CD8+ T cells sorted from blood, taken in a trial of the OX40 agonist ivuxolimab. This TCR was sampled from an adult with an advanced solid tumor such as melanoma, head and neck, liver or kidney cancer. The rearrangement links TRBV6-5 to TRBJ2-7, with a tentative D call TRBD1 (6 bases). CDR3 protein: CASSALQGYEQYF. The DNA for the CDR3 is TGTGCCAGCAGTGCGCTACAGGGCTACGAGCAGTACTTC.